This T cell receptor beta chain was found in a study of blood T cell repertoires in COVID-19. On the study more broadly: COVID-19 samples from acute and convalescent phases originated in the United States, Italy and Spain.

In the original workflow: For nucleated cells, counts were estimated from reference gene primer amplification. Method: immunoSEQ multiplex PCR; TCRdb's copy keeps in-frame clones and lacks some. V, J and clone size are those of that table, while D and trimming were read from the DNA. The sample yields approximately 220,000 clones, around 84% seen once. In germline, CDR1 is LNHDA, CDR2 SQIVND (reference sequence). The CDR3 length is 12 residues. V dropped 8 bases and J dropped 5; count of bases not matched to a gene: 4. The sample consisted of peripheral blood. The chain recombines TRBV19 with TRBJ1-1; 8 bases align to TRBD1. This TCR derives from a middle-aged man with acute or convalescent COVID-19. In nucleotides, the CDR3 is TGTGCCAGTCGGACAGGGCAGACTGAAGCTTTCTTT. Its protein is CASRTGQTEAFF.